These 14 T cell receptor beta chains were sequenced from one sample in a study of high-grade serous ovarian cancer treatment subgroups. Tumor samples were taken before definitive surgery or chemotherapy. The method was immunoSEQ multiplex PCR; TCRdb's version includes in-frame clones alone and lacks a portion of them. The sample lists 2,500 to 4,000 clones, roughly 80% occurring once. The specimen sequenced was tumor tissue. The receptors derive from a human donor with high-grade serous ovarian cancer.

The chain employs TRBV30 and TRBJ2-6; no definite D call. Germline V lookup: CDR1 GTSNPN, CDR2 SVGIG (reference sequence). Trimming pared 3 bases from V and 2 bases from J, leaving 8 bases between. This CDR3 has 14 residues. CDR3 bases: TGTGCCTGGAGGAACCCTGCTGGGGCCAACGTCCTGACTTTC. Its protein product is CAWRNPAGANVLTF.

DNA for the CDR3: TGTGCCAGTAGTCTCGGGGGGACTAGCAGAGAAAACATTCAGTACTTC. This translates into CASSLGGTSRENIQYF. This sequence joins TRBV19 and TRBJ2-4; 9 nucleotides agree with TRBD2. The CDR3 loop spans 16 amino acids. Germline lookup yields CDR1 LNHDA and CDR2 SQIVND (reference sequence). Unmatched junction bases numbered 10, after V lost 5 bases and J lost 5 bases.

J is TRBJ2-1 and V is TRBV7-9; 9 positions match TRBD2. J was trimmed by 5 bases and V by 7 bases; bases with no gene match: 9. Germline CDR1 and CDR2: SEHNR and FQNEAQ (reference sequence). CDR3 length: 15 amino acids. CDR3 bases: TGTGCCAGCATCCGGGGAAGACTAGCGGACAATGAGCAGTTCTTC. Protein product: CASIRGRLADNEQFF.

This clone has just a few counts. The chain is built from TRBV18 and TRBJ2-7; 9 bases fit TRBD1. From germline, CDR1 is KGHSH and CDR2 LQKENI. The length of the CDR3 is 14 residues. V lost 6 bases to trimming and J lost 2 bases; unmatched junction nucleotides: 5. CDR3 in amino acids: CASSGDRVPYEQYF. The CDR3 region has the DNA TGTGCCAGCTCCGGGGACAGGGTCCCCTACGAGCAGTACTTC.

This sequence joins TRBV28 and TRBJ1-1, with D unclear. Germline V CDR1 and CDR2: MDHEN, SYDVKM. V lost 2 bases to trimming and J lost 4 bases, with 14 bases between them. This CDR3 comprises 15 residues. The DNA for the CDR3 is TGTGCCAGCAGTTTAAGTAAGGTCCCCCCCACTGAAGCTTTCTTT. This gives the protein CASSLSKVPPTEAFF.

The V call is TRBV6-1, the J call TRBJ1-4; 9 bases are shared with TRBD1. The CDR3 loop spans 14 amino acids. Germline loops: CDR1 MNHNS, CDR2 SASEGT. The V and J ends lost 4 bases and 5 bases, in that order; junction bases with no gene match: 2. The CDR3 sequence: CASSVGTGNEKLFF. The CDR3 coding sequence is TGTGCCAGCAGTGTTGGGACAGGGAATGAAAAACTGTTTTTT.

The chain combines TRBV5-4 with TRBJ2-3; 9 positions agree with TRBD2. This CDR3 is built from 13 residues. J lost 5 bases, V lost 2 bases, and 0 bases had no gene match. The germline CDR1 and CDR2 sequences are SGHNT and YYREEE (reference sequence). CDR3 bases: TGTGCCAGCAGCTTAGCGGGGGGAGATACGCAGTATTTT. Protein sequence: CASSLAGGDTQYF. Filled out from reference TRBV5-4 and TRBJ2-3, the complete variable domain reads ETGVTQSPTHLIKTRGQQVTLRCSSQSGHNTVSWYQQALGQGPQFIFQYYREEENGRGNFPPRFSGLQFPNYSSELNVNALELDDSALYLCASSLAGGDTQYFGPGTRLTVL.

This sequence joins TRBV5-1 and TRBJ1-2; D is possibly TRBD1 (5 bases). Per germline, CDR1 SGHRS and CDR2 YFSETQ. V dropped 4 bases and J dropped 0 bases, with 13 bases sitting between them. The CDR3 length is 15 residues. The CDR3 region has the DNA TGCGCCAGCAGCCCCCGAGCGGGGGCTAACTATGGCTACACCTTC. It specifies CASSPRAGANYGYTF. Combining the CDR3 with reference TRBV5-1 and TRBJ1-2 gives the whole variable domain KAGVTQTPRYLIKTRGQQVTLSCSPISGHRSVSWYQQTPGQGLQFLFEYFSETQRNKGNFPGRFSGRQFSNSRSEMNVSTLELGDSALYLCASSPRAGANYGYTFGSGTRLTVV.

This chain links TRBV19 with TRBJ1-1, with D possibly TRBD1 on 6 matching bases. Trimming pared 8 bases from V and 5 bases from J, leaving 21 bases between. CDR3 length equals 15 residues. Germline-derived CDR1 and CDR2 are LNHDA and SQIVND (reference sequence). CDR3 protein: CASSVAQGFRTEAFF. CDR3 DNA: TGTGCCAGTTCTGTGGCACAGGGATTTAGGACTGAAGCTTTCTTT. The complete variable domain, with remaining parts taken from reference TRBV19 and TRBJ1-1, reads DGGITQSPKYLFRKEGQNVTLSCEQNLNHDAMYWYRQDPGQGLRLIYYSQIVNDFQKGDIAEGYSVSREKKESFPLTVTSAQKNPTAFYLCASSVAQGFRTEAFFGQGTRLTVV.

The chain recombines TRBV12-2 with TRBJ2-6; the DNA was not compared with TRBD1, the D call given in the table. TRBV12-2 is a recognized pseudogene. The CDR3 spans 15 residues. The CDR3, as DNA: TGTGCAAGTCGCTTACAGGGGGCTGGGGCCAACGTCCTGACTTTC. It translates to CASRLQGAGANVLTF.

V is TRBV4-1 and J is TRBJ2-2, with a possible D match to TRBD2 (6 bases). CDR3 length: 16 residues. Germline V gives CDR1 MGHRA, CDR2 YSYEKL. Trimming cost V 1 base and J 4 bases, with 13 bases left between them. The CDR3 region is CASSQVPGVGTGELFF. The CDR3 DNA reads TGCGCCAGCAGCCAAGTCCCGGGAGTGGGCACCGGGGAGCTGTTTTTT.

The chain couples TRBV7-6 to TRBJ1-5, with 9 bases lining up with TRBD1. This CDR3 comprises 21 residues. V was clipped by 4 bases and J by 1 base; unmatched bases: 20. Germline CDR1 is SGHVS and CDR2 is FNYEAQ. Written as DNA, the CDR3 is TGTGCCAGCAGCTCCTTGACAGGGGGATCCTCACCCTTGAGAAGCAATCAGCCCCAGCATTTT. It yields the protein CASSSLTGGSSPLRSNQPQHF.

This sequence joins TRBV7-6 and TRBJ2-1; 13 nucleotides match TRBD2. J lost 0 bases, V lost 4 bases, and 9 bases had no gene match. Germline V gene data show CDR1 as SGHVS and CDR2 as FNYEAQ. This CDR3 has 19 amino acids. DNA of the CDR3: TGTGCCAGCAGCTCCCGGACTAGCGGGAGAGCAGGCTCCTACAATGAGCAGTTCTTC. Protein sequence: CASSSRTSGRAGSYNEQFF.

V and J are TRBV2 and TRBJ2-1; D perhaps matches TRBD2 (7 bases). Between the trimmed V and J ends, which lost 3 bases and 5 bases, there was a span of 14 bases. The length of the CDR3 is 15 residues. Germline lookup yields CDR1 SNHLY and CDR2 FYNNEI. CDR3 coding DNA: TGTGCCAGCAGTGATACGGGGGGCGGGGACAATGAGCAGTTCTTC. This gives the protein CASSDTGGGDNEQFF. The entire variable domain, with the rest obtained from reference TRBV2 and TRBJ2-1, is as follows: EPEVTQTPSHQVTQMGQEVILRCVPISNHLYFYWYRQILGQKVEFLVSFYNNEISEKSEIFDDQFSVERPDGSNFTLKIRSTKLEDSAMYFCASSDTGGGDNEQFFGPGTRLTVL.